These 19 T cell receptor beta chains were all obtained from the same sample, sequenced in a study of T cell responses to AZD1222 COVID-19 vaccine. The assay was immunoSEQ multiplex PCR, and TCRdb's table has in-frame clones only and misses some. The repertoire holds more than 110,000 clones, with about nine tenths as singletons. Material: peripheral blood, obtained on day 0 of AZD1222 vaccination. Every receptor here comes from an adult in good health.

The chain combines TRBV5-4 with TRBJ2-1, with D possibly being TRBD1 or TRBD2 (5 bases each). V was shortened by 1 base and J by 3 bases, with 8 bases between the two germline ends. Germline CDR1 is SGHNT and CDR2 is YYREEE (reference sequence). The CDR3 has 14 residues. The CDR3 sequence: CASSLRDHYNEQFF. The CDR3 nucleotides read TGTGCCAGCAGCTTGCGGGACCACTACAATGAGCAGTTCTTC.

The sample holds one count of this clone. The chain carries TRBV10-3 and TRBJ1-1; no reliable D call. CDR1 and CDR2 from the germline V gene are ENHRY and SYGVKD. Trimming shortened V by 0 bases and J by 11 bases, and 19 bases separated the two germline ends. The CDR3 is made up of 15 amino acids. CDR3 amino acids: CAISESTMGTPTAFF. Written as DNA, the CDR3 is TGTGCCATCAGTGAGTCTACCATGGGAACCCCAACGGCTTTCTTT.

The CDR3 DNA is TGTGCCAGCAGAACCATGGACACCATATATTTT. It yields the protein CASRTMDTIYF. The V gene is TRBV3-1 (or the pseudogene TRBV3-2), the J gene TRBJ1-3; D remains ambiguous. From germline, CDR1 is LGHDT and CDR2 YNNKEL (reference sequence). Trimming removed 6 bases at V and 8 bases at J, with 8 bases between. The CDR3 consists of 11 residues.

This rearrangement joins TRBV3-1 (or the pseudogene TRBV3-2) to TRBJ2-5; D might be TRBD1 or TRBD2, each matching 5 bases. Germline V gene sequence: CDR1 LGHDT, CDR2 YNNKEL (reference sequence). V lost 0 bases and J 1 base, leaving 18 bases between the germline ends. The CDR3 totals 18 residues. CDR3 nucleotide sequence: TGTGCCAGCAGCCAAGATATGAGGGGAGCCCTATCCCAAGAGACCCAGTACTTC. Protein: CASSQDMRGALSQETQYF.

The chain employs TRBV5-1 and TRBJ1-5; no reliable D call. Germline-derived CDR1 and CDR2 are SGHRS and YFSETQ. This CDR3 is 15 amino acids long. V lost 0 bases and J lost 4, with 11 bases in between. The CDR3 sequence: CASSLGVGPNQPQHF. CDR3 in DNA: TGCGCCAGCAGCTTGGGGGTGGGCCCTAATCAGCCCCAGCATTTT.

This rearrangement joins TRBV11-3 to TRBJ2-5; D might be TRBD1 (6 bases). Germline V gene data show CDR1 as SGHNT and CDR2 as YENEEA. Trimming shortened V by 3 bases and J by 4 bases, and 24 bases separated the two germline ends. CDR3 size: 18 residues. This chain's CDR3 is CASSFNRGIVGERETQYF. In DNA, the CDR3 is TGTGCCAGCAGCTTCAATAGGGGGATCGTGGGGGAGCGAGAGACCCAGTACTTC.

The chain carries TRBV7-9 and TRBJ2-2; 9 bases line up with TRBD2. The V segment lost 5 bases and the J segment 6 bases; nucleotides outside the gene matches: 7. The V gene's germline CDR1 is SEHNR and CDR2 FQNEAQ (reference sequence). CDR3 length equals 15 residues. CDR3 sequence reads: CASSNYAGGAGELFF. CDR3 coding DNA: TGTGCCAGCAGCAACTACGCGGGAGGGGCCGGGGAGCTGTTTTTT.

The chain's CDR3 is CASSGGTGNNEKLFF. The CDR3 region has the DNA TGTGCCAGCAGCGGAGGGACAGGGAATAATGAAAAACTGTTTTTT. The chain recombines TRBV5-4 with TRBJ1-4; 9 bases fit TRBD1. CDR3 length: 15 residues. The junction had 5 bases not matched to a gene; V was cut back by 4 bases and J by 4 bases. In germline, CDR1 is SGHNT, CDR2 YYREEE (reference sequence).

The CDR3 nucleotides read TGTGCCACCAGTGACCAGGGGGCATCTGGAAACACCATATATTTT. Protein sequence: CATSDQGASGNTIYF. The V call is TRBV24-1, the J call TRBJ1-3, with TRBD1 matching 8 bases. The CDR3 has 15 residues. Unmatched junction bases numbered 2, after V lost 4 bases and J lost 1 base. Germline values: CDR1 KGHDR, CDR2 SFDVKD.

The V gene is TRBV7-9, the J gene TRBJ2-1; no definite D call. Germline V gene data show CDR1 as SEHNR and CDR2 as FQNEAQ (reference sequence). Trimming took 1 base from V and 10 from J, leaving 8 bases between them. CDR3 length: 12 amino acids. Written as DNA, the CDR3 is TGTGCCAGCAGCTTAGAGGGCCGAGAGCAGTTCTTC. It yields the protein CASSLEGREQFF.

This chain links TRBV12-3 or TRBV12-4 with TRBJ2-1, with a tentative D call TRBD2 (5 bases). The germline V and J ends were trimmed by 10 bases and 7 bases, with 11 bases remaining between them. The CDR3 is 11 amino acids. In nucleotides, the CDR3 is TGTGCCACCCGGGAATTTAATGAGCAGTTCTTC. This sequence encodes CATREFNEQFF.

The chain combines TRBV2 with TRBJ2-2; D ambiguous. The V and J ends lost 8 bases and 4 bases respectively, with 5 bases between them. Germline CDR1 SNHLY, CDR2 FYNNEI. There are 11 residues in the CDR3. In DNA form, the CDR3 reads TGTGCCAGCTTCAGCACCGGGGAGCTGTTTTTT. Residues: CASFSTGELFF. Drawing the rest from reference TRBV2 and TRBJ2-2, the complete variable domain is EPEVTQTPSHQVTQMGQEVILRCVPISNHLYFYWYRQILGQKVEFLVSFYNNEISEKSEIFDDQFSVERPDGSNFTLKIRSTKLEDSAMYFCASFSTGELFFGEGSRLTVL.

The J gene is TRBJ1-2, the V gene TRBV6-5; tentatively, D is TRBD1 (5 bases). This CDR3 comprises 12 residues. Looked up from germline, CDR1 is MNHEY and CDR2 is SVGAGI. V was pared by 4 bases and J by 8 bases, with 11 bases between. The CDR3 here is CASSLGAGGYTF. CDR3 DNA sequence: TGTGCCAGCAGTTTAGGGGCAGGAGGCTACACCTTC.

This sequence joins TRBV27 and TRBJ1-2; a possible D gene is TRBD1 (6 bases). The V and J ends lost 3 bases and 4 bases respectively, with 15 bases between them. The CDR3 sequence is 15 residues long. In germline, CDR1 is MNHEY, CDR2 SMNVEV (reference sequence). The chain's CDR3 is CASSFKSSGVYGYTF. The DNA for the CDR3 is TGTGCCAGCAGTTTCAAATCCTCAGGGGTCTATGGCTACACCTTC.

V and J are TRBV27 and TRBJ2-7; 7 bases match TRBD2. CDR3 size: 14 residues. Germline V gene sequence: CDR1 MNHEY, CDR2 SMNVEV (reference sequence). Trimming removed 3 bases from V and 4 bases from J; junction bases left unmatched: 6. This CDR3 reads CASSFGLGRYEQYF. The CDR3 coding sequence is TGTGCCAGCAGTTTCGGACTAGGGCGTTACGAGCAGTACTTC.

This clone was recorded a few times. This sequence joins TRBV5-1 and TRBJ2-7, with 9 bases matching TRBD2. This CDR3 has 14 amino acids. Germline loops: CDR1 SGHRS, CDR2 YFSETQ. The trim removed 0 bases at V and 4 bases at J, leaving 2 bases unmatched. CDR3: CASSLETSGYEQYF. The CDR3 DNA is TGCGCCAGCAGCTTGGAGACTAGCGGATACGAGCAGTACTTC.

The chain is built from TRBV27 and TRBJ2-7; 9 positions match TRBD1. There are 15 residues in the CDR3. J lost 3 bases, V lost 2 bases, and 5 bases had no gene match. CDR1 is MNHEY, CDR2 SMNVEV, per germline (reference sequence). CDR3 sequence: CASSLEQGAVYEQYF. For the CDR3, the DNA is TGTGCCAGCAGTTTAGAACAGGGGGCTGTCTACGAGCAGTACTTC.

The count of this clone is one. V is TRBV11-2 and J is TRBJ1-2; TRBD1 might be the D (5 bases). V was clipped by 5 bases and J by 8 bases, with 15 bases between them. CDR1 and CDR2 from the germline V gene are SGHAT and FQNNGV. This CDR3 region has 13 residues. The CDR3 nucleotides read TGTGCCAGCAGCGGACCCAGGGTAACGGGCTACACCTTC. Amino acid sequence: CASSGPRVTGYTF.

The chain links TRBV7-9 to TRBJ2-6; no firm D call. The CDR3 has 17 residues. V was shortened by 5 bases and J by 1 base, with 15 bases between the two germline ends. Germline CDR1 reads SEHNR; CDR2 reads FQNEAQ (reference sequence). The CDR3 is CASSPMAANSGANVLTF. The CDR3 DNA is TGTGCCAGCAGCCCGATGGCAGCGAATTCTGGGGCCAACGTCCTGACTTTC.